What follows are 8 T cell receptor beta chains derived from one specimen sequenced in a study of shared clonotypes between healthy human individuals. Assay: immunoSEQ multiplex PCR; the TCRdb copy retains only in-frame clones and omits some. The table lists millions of clones, approximately 95% of them singletons. Source material: naive CD4+ T cells from PBMCs. Noted subset: CD45RA+ positively selected. The receptor set was obtained from a man younger than 35 in good health. Some clones in this sample may be carry-over from other donors' samples.

The chain has TRBV2 and TRBJ2-2; weak D call: TRBD1 (6 bases). Germline V gene data show CDR1 as SNHLY and CDR2 as FYNNEI. V lost 2 bases and J 5 bases, leaving 12 bases between the germline ends. This CDR3 spans 15 amino acids. CDR3 in amino acids: CASSENKGVTGELFF. CDR3 sequence (DNA): TGTGCCAGCAGTGAAAATAAGGGGGTAACCGGGGAGCTGTTTTTT.

With respect to this clone: The same CDR3 also results from other DNA sequences found in this sample. This rearrangement joins TRBV28 to TRBJ1-2, with D maybe TRBD1 (6 bases). Looked up from germline, CDR1 is MDHEN and CDR2 is SYDVKM. The V end was cut by 4 bases, the J end by 7 bases, with 10 bases between. The CDR3 extends over 12 amino acids. The CDR3 bases are TGTGCCAGCAGTTCACAGGGTACTGGCTACACCTTC. Protein: CASSSQGTGYTF.

The chain couples TRBV6-1 to TRBJ2-7, with D uncertain. V gave up 6 bases and J gave up 5 bases, with 17 bases separating them. CDR1 and CDR2 (germline): MNHNS, SASEGT. CDR3 size: 14 residues. The CDR3 here is CASSLTITLHEQYF. The CDR3 nucleotides read TGTGCCAGCAGCCTTACAATTACCCTCCACGAGCAGTACTTC.

The rearrangement joins TRBV4-1 to TRBJ2-4; D is undetermined. V shed 0 bases and J shed 4 bases, with 7 bases lying between them. From germline, CDR1 is MGHRA and CDR2 YSYEKL. The length of the CDR3 is 14 residues. CDR3 sequence reads: CASSQDLGKNIQYF. CDR3 sequence (DNA): TGCGCCAGCAGCCAAGATCTAGGAAAAAACATTCAGTACTTC.

The CDR3: CAIPPAGAYQETQYF. The CDR3 nucleotides are TGTGCCATCCCCCCCGCAGGGGCCTACCAAGAGACCCAGTACTTC. The chain carries TRBV6-6 and TRBJ2-5; a weak D match, TRBD1 (6 bases). Germline V gene sequence: CDR1 MNHNY, CDR2 SVGAGI (reference sequence). V lost 10 bases, J lost 0 bases, and 18 bases lay in between. CDR3 length: 15 residues.

The chain recombines TRBV14 with TRBJ2-1; no definite D call. V gave up 4 bases and J gave up 7 bases, with 5 bases separating them. Germline CDR1 and CDR2: SGHDN and FVKESK. The CDR3 runs to 11 residues. The CDR3: CASSLKNEQFF. CDR3 DNA sequence: TGTGCCAGCAGCCTTAAGAATGAGCAGTTCTTC.

J is TRBJ1-4 and V is TRBV29-1; 9 nucleotides match TRBD1. The germline V gene has CDR1 SQVTM and CDR2 ANQGSEA. The trim removed 6 bases at V and 8 bases at J, leaving 4 bases unmatched. This CDR3 region has 12 residues. The CDR3 region is CSVQGAEEKLFF. CDR3 nucleotides: TGCAGCGTACAGGGGGCGGAGGAAAAACTGTTTTTT.

This rearrangement joins TRBV6-1 to TRBJ1-2; D possibly corresponds to TRBD1 (6 bases). The germline V gene has CDR1 MNHNS and CDR2 SASEGT. The CDR3 loop spans 16 amino acids. V lost 3 bases and J lost 4, with 18 bases in between. The CDR3 coding sequence is TGTGCCAGCAGTGACTACCGGGACACATTACTCTATGGCTACACCTTC. Its protein product is CASSDYRDTLLYGYTF.